A single sample is the source of the 29 T cell receptor beta chains below, sequenced in a study of OX40 agonist ivuxolimab in advanced cancers. Here immunoSEQ multiplex PCR was the method, and the copy in TCRdb shows in-frame clones only, minus some. Of about 47,000 clones listed, 70% to 90% were seen once; the top ten hold 35%. Sequences were derived from CD4+ or CD8+ T cells sorted from blood, sampled in a trial of the OX40 agonist ivuxolimab. All receptors come from an adult with an advanced solid tumor such as melanoma, head and neck, liver or kidney cancer.

The count of this clone is one. The chain combines TRBV7-9 with TRBJ1-5; 7 nucleotides align to TRBD1. Germline values: CDR1 SEHNR, CDR2 FQNEAQ (reference sequence). The CDR3 has 15 residues. V dropped 1 base and J dropped 5; count of bases not matched to a gene: 5. This CDR3 reads CASSLGSGGDQPQHF. CDR3 bases: TGTGCCAGCAGCTTAGGTTCAGGGGGGGATCAGCCCCAGCATTTT. The complete variable domain, with remaining parts taken from reference TRBV7-9 and TRBJ1-5, reads DTGVSQNPRHKITKRGQNVTFRCDPISEHNRLYWYRQTLGQGPEFLTYFQNEAQLEKSRLLSDRFSAERPKGSFSTLEIQRTEQGDSAMYLCASSLGSGGDQPQHFGDGTRLSIL.

This chain uses TRBV29-1 with TRBJ2-3; possible D gene TRBD2, 6 bases. The CDR3 has 15 amino acids. Germline values: CDR1 SQVTM, CDR2 ANQGSEA. Trimming took off 4 bases at V and 2 bases at J, with 16 bases between the two ends. As DNA, the CDR3 is TGCAGCGTTGTCCCAGTAGGACTACTCACAGATACGCAGTATTTT. Translated: CSVVPVGLLTDTQYF.

The genes are TRBV7-2 and TRBJ1-1; D gene ambiguous. In germline, CDR1 is SGHTA, CDR2 FQGNSA. The CDR3 consists of 15 residues. V lost 1 base and J 3 bases, leaving 12 bases between the germline ends. The CDR3 DNA sequence: TGTGCCAGCAGCTTAGTAGCCACACTTGACACTGAAGCTTTCTTT. It encodes CASSLVATLDTEAFF.

This rearrangement joins TRBV10-3 to TRBJ2-2, with 8 nucleotides matching TRBD1. CDR1 and CDR2 (germline): ENHRY, SYGVKD. CDR3 length: 16 amino acids. Trimming removed 4 bases from V and 3 bases from J; junction bases left unmatched: 7. CDR3 nucleotides: TGTGCCATCAGTGCCGAGACAGGGGCTTACACCGGGGAGCTGTTTTTT. Its translation: CAISAETGAYTGELFF.

This sequence joins TRBV21-1 and TRBJ2-7; the D segment call TRBD1 is taken from the table without a DNA check. TRBV21-1 has pseudogene status. The CDR3 contains 12 residues. The CDR3, as DNA: TGTGCCAGCAGCAGAGAGGGGGACGAGCAGTACTTC. Its translation: CASSREGDEQYF.

The chain recombines TRBV11-2 with TRBJ2-7; tentative D call: TRBD1 (5 bases). V gave up 5 bases and J gave up 0 bases, with 14 bases separating them. Germline values: CDR1 SGHAT, CDR2 FQNNGV. There are 15 residues in the CDR3. DNA of the CDR3: TGTGCCAGCAGCCAAGAAAAGGGGCCCTCCTACGAGCAGTACTTC. Translated: CASSQEKGPSYEQYF.

V and J are TRBV5-4 and TRBJ2-7; D is unclear. V dropped 0 bases and J dropped 2 bases, with 6 bases sitting between them. This CDR3 has 13 amino acids. Germline CDR1 is SGHNT and CDR2 is YYREEE (reference sequence). CDR3 in DNA: TGTGCCAGCAGCTTGGCTCGACCCTACGAGCAGTACTTC. As protein: CASSLARPYEQYF.

The chain joins TRBV28 to TRBJ1-5, with D tentatively TRBD1 (5 bases). CDR1 is MDHEN and CDR2 is SYDVKM in the germline V gene. The CDR3 extends over 15 amino acids. V lost 2 bases to trimming and J lost 3 bases, with 11 bases between them. The chain's CDR3 is CASSLPAGNNQPQHF. The CDR3 DNA is TGTGCCAGCAGTTTACCGGCAGGGAACAATCAGCCCCAGCATTTT.

This clone is a singleton in its sample. The chain is built from TRBV28 and TRBJ2-3; D tentatively fits TRBD1 or TRBD2 (5 bases each). V was trimmed by 4 bases and J by 6 bases, leaving 8 bases between them. The CDR3 loop spans 12 amino acids. The germline CDR1 and CDR2 sequences are MDHEN and SYDVKM. This CDR3 reads CASSYGADTQYF. Here the CDR3 DNA reads TGTGCCAGCAGTTACGGGGCTGATACGCAGTATTTT. The whole variable domain, filled in from reference TRBV28 and TRBJ2-3, reads DVKVTQSSRYLVKRTGEKVFLECVQDMDHENMFWYRQDPGLGLRLIYFSYDVKMKEKGDIPEGYSVSREKKERFSLILESASTNQTSMYLCASSYGADTQYFGPGTRLTVL.

V and J are TRBV5-6 and TRBJ2-1; 12 bases are shared with TRBD2. Germline trimming cut 4 bases from V and 7 bases from J; bases unmatched to any gene: 3. Per the germline V gene, CDR1 is SGHDT and CDR2 is YYEEEE. This CDR3 has 14 amino acids. For the CDR3, the DNA is TGTGCCAGCAGCCCGACTAGCGGGAGAAATGAGCAGTTCTTC. Translated, it gives CASSPTSGRNEQFF.

The J gene is TRBJ2-2, the V gene TRBV5-1; 7 bases align to TRBD1. From germline, CDR1 is SGHRS and CDR2 YFSETQ. This CDR3 has 12 residues. Germline trimming cut 6 bases from V and 11 bases from J; bases unmatched to any gene: 7. This CDR3 reads CASISDRDELFF. The CDR3 DNA sequence: TGCGCCAGCATCTCCGACAGGGACGAGCTGTTTTTT. Full variable domain (missing parts from reference TRBV5-1 and TRBJ2-2): KAGVTQTPRYLIKTRGQQVTLSCSPISGHRSVSWYQQTPGQGLQFLFEYFSETQRNKGNFPGRFSGRQFSNSRSEMNVSTLELGDSALYLCASISDRDELFFGEGSRLTVL.

This chain's CDR3 is CASSTGWGAYEQYF. In DNA, the CDR3 is TGTGCCAGTAGTACAGGGTGGGGTGCCTACGAGCAGTACTTC. The chain employs TRBV19 and TRBJ2-7; TRBD1 might be the D (5 bases). V lost 4 bases and J 2 bases, leaving 12 bases between the germline ends. Germline V gene data show CDR1 as LNHDA and CDR2 as SQIVND (reference sequence). CDR3 length: 14 residues.

This clone occurred once. J is TRBJ1-5 and V is TRBV5-6; D may be TRBD1 (5 bases). CDR1 and CDR2 (germline): SGHDT, YYEEEE. This CDR3 comprises 13 residues. Trimming shortened V by 1 base and J by 9 bases, and 11 bases separated the two germline ends. The CDR3 DNA reads as TGTGCCAGCAGCTTGTGGGGACCCGGGCCCCAGCATTTT. It codes for CASSLWGPGPQHF.

The chain couples TRBV7-9 to TRBJ2-1; TRBD1 matches at 9 bases. The CDR3 sequence is 15 residues long. Germline CDR1 and CDR2: SEHNR and FQNEAQ (reference sequence). V shed 5 bases and J 3 bases; nucleotides not matched to a gene: 5. CDR3 loop: CASSPDRGVYNEQFF. Here the CDR3 DNA reads TGTGCCAGCAGCCCGGACAGGGGAGTCTACAATGAGCAGTTCTTC. The whole variable domain, remainder taken from reference TRBV7-9 and TRBJ2-1, is DTGVSQNPRHKITKRGQNVTFRCDPISEHNRLYWYRQTLGQGPEFLTYFQNEAQLEKSRLLSDRFSAERPKGSFSTLEIQRTEQGDSAMYLCASSPDRGVYNEQFFGPGTRLTVL.

The chain links TRBV28 to TRBJ1-1; 8 bases map to TRBD1. CDR3 size: 14 residues. The V gene's germline CDR1 is MDHEN and CDR2 SYDVKM. Trimming cost V 6 bases and J 5 bases; bases outside gene matches: 8. The CDR3 loop reads CASRTAGGFTEAFF. CDR3 in DNA: TGTGCCAGCAGAACCGCAGGGGGCTTTACTGAAGCTTTCTTT. Looking up the rest from reference TRBV28 and TRBJ1-1 gives the full variable domain: DVKVTQSSRYLVKRTGEKVFLECVQDMDHENMFWYRQDPGLGLRLIYFSYDVKMKEKGDIPEGYSVSREKKERFSLILESASTNQTSMYLCASRTAGGFTEAFFGQGTRLTVV.

This chain connects TRBV9 to TRBJ1-2; TRBD1 is a possible D gene (5 bases). CDR3 size: 15 residues. Per germline, CDR1 SGDLS and CDR2 YYNGEE. Trimming shortened V by 4 bases and J by 2 bases, and 15 bases separated the two germline ends. In DNA, the CDR3 is TGTGCCAGCAGCCCAAGTCACGGGGGGAACTATGGCTACACCTTC. Protein sequence: CASSPSHGGNYGYTF.

This sequence joins TRBV19 and TRBJ1-2; 7 bases line up with TRBD1. This CDR3 has 13 residues. V was clipped by 4 bases and J by 4 bases; unmatched bases: 3. The germline CDR1 and CDR2 sequences are LNHDA and SQIVND (reference sequence). CDR3 loop: CASSKTGSYGYTF. DNA of the CDR3: TGTGCCAGTAGTAAGACAGGGAGCTATGGCTACACCTTC. Supplemented by reference TRBV19 and TRBJ1-2, the full variable domain reads DGGITQSPKYLFRKEGQNVTLSCEQNLNHDAMYWYRQDPGQGLRLIYYSQIVNDFQKGDIAEGYSVSREKKESFPLTVTSAQKNPTAFYLCASSKTGSYGYTFGSGTRLTVV.

The V call is TRBV7-2, the J call TRBJ2-3; weak D call: TRBD1 (6 bases). The ends were cut back, 7 bases at V and 3 bases at J, with 11 bases in the middle. This CDR3 spans 13 amino acids. From germline, CDR1 is SGHTA and CDR2 FQGNSA. For the CDR3, the DNA is TGTGCCAGCACCAGTAGGGGGACAGATACGCAGTATTTT. It codes for CASTSRGTDTQYF.

The chain employs TRBV6-1 and TRBJ1-1; D might be TRBD1 (5 bases). Trimming left V 2 bases short and J 3 bases short, with 13 bases between. This CDR3 is 15 amino acids long. The germline gives CDR1 MNHNS, CDR2 SASEGT. The CDR3 DNA reads as TGTGCCAGCAGTGAATACGGAGGGGCCTACACTGAAGCTTTCTTT. Amino acids: CASSEYGGAYTEAFF.

Only a few counts were recorded for this clone. The chain is built from TRBV5-1 and TRBJ1-4; 9 positions agree with TRBD1. The V gene end was trimmed by 2 bases and the J gene end by 7 bases; junction bases not matched to a gene: 3. The germline gives CDR1 SGHRS, CDR2 YFSETQ. The CDR3 is 14 residues long. Written as DNA, the CDR3 is TGCGCCAGCAGCTTACAGGGGGCGACTGAAAAACTGTTTTTT. Its translation: CASSLQGATEKLFF.

The chain's CDR3 is CSVGGASGTFGEQYF. Written as DNA, the CDR3 is TGCAGCGTTGGAGGGGCTAGCGGGACCTTTGGCGAGCAGTACTTC. The chain employs TRBV29-1 and TRBJ2-5, with 9 bases matching TRBD2. The last part of the DNA fits TRBJ2-7 better; the J call may be wrong. The CDR3 has 15 amino acids. The germline V gene encodes CDR1 SQVTM and CDR2 ANQGSEA.

This clone ranks as medium-sized. V usage is TRBV19 and J usage is TRBJ2-7, with a tentative D call TRBD1 (6 bases). The V and J ends lost 9 bases and 5 bases respectively, with 17 bases between them. Germline CDR1 is LNHDA and CDR2 is SQIVND (reference sequence). The CDR3 is made up of 13 amino acids. DNA for the CDR3: TGTGCCAGGTACAGGGAAGATACGGACGAGCAGTACTTC. Amino acids: CARYREDTDEQYF.

This clone appeared a single time. V and J are TRBV5-1 and TRBJ2-3; D is ambiguous. The CDR3 runs to 14 residues. Germline CDR1 is SGHRS and CDR2 is YFSETQ. The V end was cut by 0 bases, the J end by 0 bases, with 5 bases between. In nucleotides, the CDR3 is TGCGCCAGCAGCTTGGGCGGTAGCACAGATACGCAGTATTTT. This codes for CASSLGGSTDTQYF.

The J gene is TRBJ2-7, the V gene TRBV5-1, with D hard to call. V lost 2 bases, J lost 1 base, and 10 bases lay in between. CDR1 and CDR2 from the germline V gene are SGHRS and YFSETQ. This CDR3 has 14 residues. Here the CDR3 DNA reads TGCGCCAGCAGCTTTGGAGAAAGGTCCTACGAGCAGTACTTC. This codes for CASSFGERSYEQYF.

The chain carries TRBV5-4 and TRBJ1-3, with TRBD1 as a possible D gene (5 bases). The CDR3 spans 17 residues. Germline lookup yields CDR1 SGHNT and CDR2 YYREEE (reference sequence). Trimming removed 3 bases from V and 0 bases from J, with 16 bases in between. CDR3 region: CASSSAGDGGSGNTIYF. The CDR3 bases are TGTGCCAGCAGCTCGGCGGGCGACGGGGGCTCTGGAAACACCATATATTTT.

The chain carries TRBV7-2 and TRBJ2-7, with D uncertain. The CDR3 totals 13 residues. CDR1 and CDR2 (germline): SGHTA, FQGNSA. The V end was cut by 0 bases, the J end by 1 base, with 4 bases between. The CDR3 DNA follows: TGTGCCAGCAGCTTAGCACAGTCCTACGAGCAGTACTTC. Encoded protein: CASSLAQSYEQYF. Supplemented by reference TRBV7-2 and TRBJ2-7, the full variable domain reads GAGVSQSPSNKVTEKGKDVELRCDPISGHTALYWYRQSLGQGLEFLIYFQGNSAPDKSGLPSDRFSAERTGGSVSTLTIQRTQQEDSAVYLCASSLAQSYEQYFGPGTRLTVT.

This chain links TRBV2 with TRBJ2-1; 11 nucleotides align to TRBD1. Per the germline V gene, CDR1 is SNHLY and CDR2 is FYNNEI. Trimming cost V 7 bases and J 6 bases; bases outside gene matches: 5. The CDR3 consists of 14 residues. CDR3 protein: CASIGDRGSNEQFF. CDR3 coding DNA: TGTGCCAGCATTGGGGACAGGGGGTCCAATGAGCAGTTCTTC.

The CDR3 DNA reads TGTGCCAGCAGCACCTGCGGGACCGAGGCTACCTATGGCTACACCTTC. Translation: CASSTCGTEATYGYTF. The chain carries TRBV21-1 and TRBJ1-2. TRBV21-1 is tagged as a pseudogene. This CDR3 comprises 16 residues.

This clone appeared once. V is TRBV21-1 and J is TRBJ2-3; the D call in the table, TRBD1, was not verified against the DNA. TRBV21-1 counts as a pseudogene. The CDR3 consists of 17 residues. This chain's CDR3 is CASSLLKEDRGPDTQYF. The CDR3 nucleotides are TGTGCCAGCAGCCTTCTAAAAGAAGACAGGGGCCCAGATACGCAGTATTTT.